This TCR beta chain was identified in a study of cytomegalovirus exposure and HLA in healthy donors. Across the study: Genotyping showed 81% of roughly 400 donors falling in the Caucasian-associated ancestry cluster. General study findings and limits: For cytomegalovirus status, the classifier reportedly gave diagnoses with high specificity and sensitivity. A link between a missense DCLRE1C variant and TCR beta V- and J-gene trimming emerged from a later analysis.

V dropped 2 bases and J dropped 7; count of bases not matched to a gene: 6. This CDR3 spans 14 amino acids. CDR1 is MNHEY and CDR2 is SMNVEV in the germline V gene (reference sequence). With 60 Vbeta and 13 Jbeta primers, the PCR was carried out. Here immunoSEQ multiplex PCR was the method, and the copy in TCRdb shows in-frame clones only, minus some. In the table there are about 120,000 clones, 70% to 80% of which are singletons. Comment on this clone: The target antigen is unknown.

The chain is built from TRBV27 and TRBJ2-7; 9 positions agree with TRBD1. The TCR originated in a man between 35 and 55 years old in good health and CMV-seropositive. Material: PBMCs. The CDR3 region has the DNA TGTGCCAGCAGTTTAGTTGGGACAGGGAGTGAGCAGTACTTC. Protein: CASSLVGTGSEQYF.